This T cell receptor (beta chain) was retrieved from a study of blood T cell repertoires in COVID-19. Study in general: PBMCs, B-cell-depleted T cells, or T cells were the source of the cDNA or gDNA that made up the material.

Study processing details: Estimates of nucleated cell counts were drawn from the amplification of reference gene primers. Profiling relied on immunoSEQ multiplex PCR, and the TCRdb table lists in-frame clones only, not all of them. That table furnishes V, J and clone size, whereas the DNA furnished D and trimming. The repertoire holds around 60,000 clones, with roughly four fifths as singletons. The CDR3 extends over 13 amino acids. Germline V gene sequence: CDR1 KGHSH, CDR2 LQKENI. V shed 2 bases, J shed 7 bases, and the junction held 2 bases outside the gene matches. This TCR was sampled from a woman older than 75 with acute or convalescent COVID-19. The rearrangement uses TRBV18 and TRBJ2-1; 7 bases match TRBD2. The sample consisted of peripheral blood. CDR3 residues: CASSPKGGNEQFF. CDR3 coding DNA: TGTGCCAGCTCACCAAAGGGAGGGAATGAGCAGTTCTTC.